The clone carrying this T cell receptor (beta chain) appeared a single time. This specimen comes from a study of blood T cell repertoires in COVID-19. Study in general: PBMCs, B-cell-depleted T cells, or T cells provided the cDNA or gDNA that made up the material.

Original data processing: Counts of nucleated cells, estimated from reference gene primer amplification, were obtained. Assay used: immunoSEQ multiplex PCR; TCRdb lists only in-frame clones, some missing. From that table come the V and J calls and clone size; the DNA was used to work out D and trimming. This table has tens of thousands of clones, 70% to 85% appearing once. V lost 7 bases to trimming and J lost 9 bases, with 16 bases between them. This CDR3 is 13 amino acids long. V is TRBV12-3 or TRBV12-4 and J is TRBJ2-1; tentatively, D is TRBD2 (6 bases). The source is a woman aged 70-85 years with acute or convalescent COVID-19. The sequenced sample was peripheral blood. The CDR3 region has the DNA TGTGCCAGCACGGGCCCCCGGAGGGGTGAGCAGTTCTTC. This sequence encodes CASTGPRRGEQFF.